This T cell receptor (beta chain) was found in a study of blood T cell repertoires in COVID-19. Per the authors' pipeline: Nucleated cell number was recorded as an estimate derived from reference gene primer amplification. The method was immunoSEQ multiplex PCR; TCRdb's version includes in-frame clones alone and lacks a portion of them. The V and J calls and the clone size are those of that table, but D and trimming were determined from the DNA. The table shows approximately 100,000 clones, with approximately 91% occurring only once. The CDR3 extends over 15 amino acids. Per the germline V gene, CDR1 is LGHNA and CDR2 is YNFKEQ. V was pared by 9 bases and J by 2 bases, with 13 bases of the junction left unmatched.

The chain joins TRBV4-2 to TRBJ2-7, with 7 positions matching TRBD2. Sequencing used peripheral blood. The TCR was taken from a woman aged 60-70 years with acute or convalescent COVID-19. CDR3 residues: CASSQAGSLAYEQYF. CDR3 DNA: TGTGCCAGTTCACAAGCGGGATCCTTGGCCTACGAGCAGTACTTC.